This note documents a single TCR beta chain sequence. Its antigen remains unidentified. The sample is drawn from a study of vaccination effects on CD4 cells after COVID-19. About the study: Each person got two doses of an mRNA SARS-CoV-2 vaccine, BNT162b2 or mRNA-1273. Notes on the study in general: Vaccine- and infection-induced clones showed marked clonal contraction late following vaccination. Healthy vaccinees' vaccine-induced clones included only 1 of 255 that recognized common cold coronaviruses.

The data were produced by immunoSEQ multiplex PCR, yet TCRdb's version contains in-frame clones alone and is incomplete. In the table there are about 31,000 clones, about 63% of which are singletons. Using viral peptide pools, the ViraFEST assay grew out antigen-specific CD4+ T cells prior to sequencing. At the end of 9 to 11 days of culture, CD4+ T cells were isolated. On both days 3 and 7, half of the culture medium was replaced with IL-2 medium. Germline CDR1 is SNHLY and CDR2 is FYNNEI. This CDR3 spans 12 amino acids. The V and J ends lost 11 bases and 4 bases, in that order; junction bases with no gene match: 6.

The sequences come from CD4+ T cells from PBMCs cultured with HCoV-229E spike peptides, collected before COVID-19 vaccination. The chain recombines TRBV2 with TRBJ2-7, with 9 bases aligning to TRBD2. The receptor was isolated from a human donor who received a COVID-19 vaccine. CDR3 residues: CASTSGLYEQYF. The DNA for the CDR3 is TGTGCCTCCACTAGCGGGTTGTACGAGCAGTACTTC.